The rows below give T cell receptor beta chains drawn from one sample of a study of T cells in Graves' hyperthyroidism and ophthalmopathy. TCRdb used MiXCR to reprocess the multiplex PCR reads, holding one entry per CDR3 protein. The sample yields around 530,000 distinct CDR3 sequences, under 20% seen once. The sample taken for sequencing was blood. All receptors come from a young woman with Graves' ophthalmopathy. Each CDR3 is given without its conserved first and last residue.

j_call v_call cdr3_aa
TRBJ1-6 TRBV6-2/TRBV6-3 ASRPGTANSPLH
TRBJ1-4 TRBV11-2 ASSYGQGNEKLF
TRBJ1-6 TRBV6-1 ASSEGDNSPLH
TRBJ2-1 TRBV20-1 SASSFESSYNEQF
TRBJ2-1 TRBV11-1 ASSSADGPGHYNEQF
TRBJ1-4 TRBV28 ASSSEGAVGEKLF
TRBJ1-1 TRBV5-6 ASILQGRYTEAF
TRBJ1-1 TRBV30 AWTNMRNTEAF
TRBJ2-1 TRBV7-2 ASSWDRRGEQF
TRBJ2-1 TRBV9 ASSFRTSGRRYNEQF
TRBJ2-7 TRBV28 ASRTKSSYEQY
TRBJ2-1 TRBV4-2 ASSQDLGVNNEQF
TRBJ2-7 TRBV6-1 ASSDNPGRQLEQY
TRBJ2-3 TRBV10-3 ASQGRDLLDTQY
TRBJ1-2 TRBV12-3/TRBV12-4 ASSVAGGRTYGYT
TRBJ2-1 TRBV19 ASSTRGGYNEQF
TRBJ1-2 TRBV20-1 SAVGTGEKPNYGYT
TRBJ1-2 TRBV19 ASSGRNYGYT
TRBJ2-2 TRBV7-3 ASSPMGAGELF
TRBJ2-3 TRBV25-1 ASSESPGADEITDTQY
TRBJ2-7 TRBV27 ASSLSTYEQY
TRBJ1-5 TRBV7-2 ASRPGQSNNQPQH
TRBJ1-5 TRBV7-8 ASAGAYNQPQH
TRBJ1-1 TRBV11-2 ASSLVSPYTEAF